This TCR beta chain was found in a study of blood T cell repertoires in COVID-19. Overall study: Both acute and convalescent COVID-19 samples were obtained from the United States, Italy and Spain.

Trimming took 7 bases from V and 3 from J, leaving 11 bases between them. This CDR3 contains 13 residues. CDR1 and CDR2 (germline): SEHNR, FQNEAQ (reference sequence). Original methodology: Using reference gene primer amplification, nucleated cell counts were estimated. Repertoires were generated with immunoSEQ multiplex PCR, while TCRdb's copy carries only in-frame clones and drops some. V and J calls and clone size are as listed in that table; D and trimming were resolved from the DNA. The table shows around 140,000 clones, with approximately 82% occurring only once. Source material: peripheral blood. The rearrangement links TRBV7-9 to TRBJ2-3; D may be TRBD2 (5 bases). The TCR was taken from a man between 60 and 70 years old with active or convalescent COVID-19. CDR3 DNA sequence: TGTGCCAGCACCAACCTAGCAACAGATACGCAGTATTTT. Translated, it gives CASTNLATDTQYF.